A selection of T cell receptor beta chains follows, all from one sample in a study of blood T cell repertoires in COVID-19. Sequencing used immunoSEQ multiplex PCR; TCRdb keeps in-frame clones, though not all of them. The sample includes around 95,000 clones, about 90% of them seen just once. Sequencing was carried out using peripheral blood. These TCRs come from a man in his thirties or forties in a cohort sampled during active COVID-19. Both conserved end residues are part of each CDR3. A D gene is named only where the DNA matches it firmly. Clone size appears in some rows only: once, few, many, or a class for an expanded clone.

CDR3 DNA	CDR3 protein	V gene	clone size	D gene	J gene
TGTGCCAGCAGTCCAGGCGGGGCGGGAAACTATGGCTACACCTTC	CASSPGGAGNYGYTF	TRBV28	NA	NA	TRBJ1-2
TGTGCCAGCAGCTTCCGGACTAGCGCTTACAATGAGCAGTTCTTC	CASSFRTSAYNEQFF	TRBV7-9	NA	TRBD2	TRBJ2-1
TGCGCCAGCAGCTTGATCGGCGGGGGGGCGTACGAGCAGTACTTC	CASSLIGGGAYEQYF	TRBV5-1	NA	TRBD2	TRBJ2-7
TGTGCCAGCAGGCCGGGACAGGGGACCCCTCGGGCTTTCTTT	CASRPGQGTPRAFF	TRBV28	NA	TRBD1	TRBJ1-1
TGTGCCAGCAGCTTGGGGGCCTCCTACGAGCAGTACTTC	CASSLGASYEQYF	TRBV7-8	NA	NA	TRBJ2-7
TGTGCCAGCAGTCCTGGTAGCGGGGGATGGGAGACCCAGTACTTC	CASSPGSGGWETQYF	TRBV6-5	NA	TRBD2	TRBJ2-5
TGTGCCAGCAGCCCCCGTAGGGGTACAGAAGCTTTCTTT	CASSPRRGTEAFF	TRBV7-9	NA	NA	TRBJ1-1
TGTGCCAGTAGTATTGCCGCGGGGGACCTCTACAATGAGCAGTTCTTC	CASSIAAGDLYNEQFF	TRBV19	NA	TRBD2	TRBJ2-1
TGTGCCAGCTCGCAACAGATAGACACAGATACGCAGTATTTT	CASSQQIDTDTQYF	TRBV18	NA	NA	TRBJ2-3
TGTGCTAGTACCCGGGACAGTTCCTACGAGCAGTACTTC	CASTRDSSYEQYF	TRBV12-5	NA	TRBD1	TRBJ2-7
TGCGCCAGCAGCCAACCCAGCGTAGGGACAGGGGTCGGAAAACTGTTTTTT	CASSQPSVGTGVGKLFF	TRBV4-3	once	TRBD1	TRBJ1-4
TGTGCCAGCAGATCCCCCGAGACAGGGCCCATCTTCTATGGCTACACCTTC	CASRSPETGPIFYGYTF	TRBV27	few	TRBD1	TRBJ1-2
TGTGCCAGCAGTCGTAGCGGGTGGGGCCCCTACGAGCAGTACTTC	CASSRSGWGPYEQYF	TRBV7-2	NA	TRBD2	TRBJ2-7
TGTGCCAGCAGCTTGGGGCAGATCCTCTACAATGAGCAGTTCTTC	CASSLGQILYNEQFF	TRBV5-6	NA	NA	TRBJ2-1
TGTGCCAGCAGCACATACAGGGGGCCTTACAATGAGCAGTTCTTC	CASSTYRGPYNEQFF	TRBV7-6	NA	TRBD1	TRBJ2-1
TGTGCCAGCATAAAGGGGGCGAACACTGAAGCTTTCTTT	CASIKGANTEAFF	TRBV6-4	NA	TRBD1	TRBJ1-1
TGTGCCAGCAGCTTAGCAGGGGGACTCTCCTACAATGAGCAGTTCTTC	CASSLAGGLSYNEQFF	TRBV11-2	NA	NA	TRBJ2-1
TGTGCCAGCAGTTTTGCGGGCGGTCGACGGACCTCTGGAAACACCATATATTTT	CASSFAGGRRTSGNTIYF	TRBV28	NA	NA	TRBJ1-3
TGTGCCAGCAGCCCCCGTGGAGCGGGGGGGCCAGAGACCCAGTACTTC	CASSPRGAGGPETQYF	TRBV11-2	NA	TRBD2	TRBJ2-5
TGTGCCAGCAGTACTTTGGCGGGGGTCAATCAGCCCCAGCATTTT	CASSTLAGVNQPQHF	TRBV6-2/TRBV6-3	NA	NA	TRBJ1-5
TGTGCCAGCAGCTTAGGACAAAACACCGGGGAGCTGTTTTTT	CASSLGQNTGELFF	TRBV7-2	few	NA	TRBJ2-2
TGTGCCAGCAGTACCGGACAGGGGTTTAAAGAATACAATGAGCAGTTCTTC	CASSTGQGFKEYNEQFF	TRBV6-2/TRBV6-3	NA	TRBD1	TRBJ2-1
TGTGCCAGCAGCCCGTGGACAGGATCCTACAATGAGCAGTTCTTC	CASSPWTGSYNEQFF	TRBV7-2	NA	TRBD1	TRBJ2-1
TGTGCCAGCAGTTTATCGGGGGCAGGGGTCGGGAAACTGTTTTTT	CASSLSGAGVGKLFF	TRBV27	few	NA	TRBJ1-4
TGTGCCAGCTCACCGCCACTGGCGGGTAAAAACATTCAGTACTTC	CASSPPLAGKNIQYF	TRBV18	NA	NA	TRBJ2-4
TGTGCTAGTGGCCAAGACAGCAGCGAGCAGTACTTC	CASGQDSSEQYF	TRBV12-5	few	NA	TRBJ2-7
TGTGCCAGCAGTTTGTCTCCGGGACAGCGATACAATGAGCAGTTCTTC	CASSLSPGQRYNEQFF	TRBV6-5	once	TRBD1	TRBJ2-1
TGTGCCACCAGCAGAAAGGGAGACACTGAAGCTTTCTTT	CATSRKGDTEAFF	TRBV15	NA	NA	TRBJ1-1
TGTGCCAGCAAAATTTCGGGGTTGGATTGGGAGCAGTTCTTC	CASKISGLDWEQFF	TRBV5-6	NA	NA	TRBJ2-1
TGTGCCAGCAGTTACGAGGGTGCGGGGGGAGAAGATACGCAGTATTTT	CASSYEGAGGEDTQYF	TRBV6-5	NA	TRBD2	TRBJ2-3
TGTGCCAGCAGCCACTCCCCCCGCTACGAGCAGTACTTC	CASSHSPRYEQYF	TRBV9	NA	NA	TRBJ2-7
TGTGCCAGCAGCCAAGTTGTATCCCCGGGGGGCTACACCTTC	CASSQVVSPGGYTF	TRBV3-1/TRBV3-2	once	NA	TRBJ1-2
TGTGCCAGCAGTCAGACGACAGGGGCAGGATACGGGGAGCTGTTTTTT	CASSQTTGAGYGELFF	TRBV6-6	NA	TRBD1	TRBJ2-2
TGTGCCAGCAGCCCTAAGAGATTCTACGAGCAGTACTTC	CASSPKRFYEQYF	TRBV7-8	few	NA	TRBJ2-7
TGTGCCAGCAGCGAAAGACACGCCGGGGAGCTGTTTTTT	CASSERHAGELFF	TRBV11-3	NA	NA	TRBJ2-2
TGTGCCAGTAGTATATCACTGCAAGCGGGGGACGGGGAGCTGTTTTTT	CASSISLQAGDGELFF	TRBV19	NA	TRBD2	TRBJ2-2
TGCGCCAGCAGCCAAGGGGACACCCAGTTTAGTGAGCAGTACTTC	CASSQGDTQFSEQYF	TRBV4-3	NA	NA	TRBJ2-7
TGCGCCAGCAGCCAAGGACGGGGGGCCCGGGACGAGCAGTACTTC	CASSQGRGARDEQYF	TRBV4-1	NA	NA	TRBJ2-7
TGTGCCTGGATTGACAGGGGGGGTTCACCCCTCCACTTT	CAWIDRGGSPLHF	TRBV30	NA	TRBD1	TRBJ1-6
TGTGCCAGCAGCTTAGCCCAGGGGGCTAACTATGGCTACACCTTC	CASSLAQGANYGYTF	TRBV7-9	few	TRBD1	TRBJ1-2
TGTGCCAGCAGTGAAGCCCCCGGGGACAGCACTGGAAACACCATATATTTT	CASSEAPGDSTGNTIYF	TRBV9	NA	TRBD1	TRBJ1-3
TGTGCCAGTGGGCGGACAGAGTTTAATGAAAAACTGTTTTTT	CASGRTEFNEKLFF	TRBV19	NA	NA	TRBJ1-4
TGTGCCAGCGAGGGGGAGACCATGCGTTCAGCGACTAATAGCAATCAGCCCCAGCATTTT	CASEGETMRSATNSNQPQHF	TRBV14	few	NA	TRBJ1-5
TGTGCCAGCAGCGTAGATGTCGGCTATGGCTACACCTTC	CASSVDVGYGYTF	TRBV9	NA	NA	TRBJ1-2
TGTGCCAGCAGTCCCCTCCAGACGGGGATCGGGGTACAGCCCCAGCATTTT	CASSPLQTGIGVQPQHF	TRBV6-6	NA	NA	TRBJ1-5
TGTGCCTGGAAACAGGGGAGGAGGGCTTTCTTT	CAWKQGRRAFF	TRBV30	NA	TRBD1	TRBJ1-1
TGTGCCAGTAACACGGCGTGGAGTTCACCCCTCCACTTT	CASNTAWSSPLHF	TRBV19	NA	NA	TRBJ1-6
TGTGCCAGCAGTGGTCTAGAACGTACGCAGTATTTT	CASSGLERTQYF	TRBV2	NA	NA	TRBJ2-3
TGTGCCAGCAGGGACCGCGGGGGCACCCGCTCCTACGAGCAGTACTTC	CASRDRGGTRSYEQYF	TRBV7-8	NA	NA	TRBJ2-7
TGTGCCATCACCGAAGCGGATGGCCCGAACACTGAAGCTTTCTTT	CAITEADGPNTEAFF	TRBV10-3	NA	NA	TRBJ1-1
TGTGCCACCAGTGTTTCGCTACTGACAGGGGTTAGCTCCTACGAGCAGTACTTC	CATSVSLLTGVSSYEQYF	TRBV24-1	NA	TRBD1	TRBJ2-7
TGTGCCAGCAGTTCGAGCGGGGGGGTCAGGTACGAGCAGTACTTC	CASSSSGGVRYEQYF	TRBV5-4	NA	TRBD2	TRBJ2-7
TGTGCCTGGAGTGTAGGCCGGACAGGTCTTTACGAGCAGTACTTC	CAWSVGRTGLYEQYF	TRBV30	NA	TRBD1	TRBJ2-7
TGTGCCAGCAGCTTGGGGTACAGCGGGGGGTCCCTCTTCCAAGAGACCCAGTACTTC	CASSLGYSGGSLFQETQYF	TRBV5-4	NA	TRBD2	TRBJ2-5
TGTGCCAGTAGTCCGGGAGGAGGGTCCGATACGCAGTATTTT	CASSPGGGSDTQYF	TRBV19	NA	TRBD2	TRBJ2-3
TGTGCCAGCAGCTCCAACACAGGGGGCGCAAGGACAGATACGCAGTATTTT	CASSSNTGGARTDTQYF	TRBV7-8	NA	TRBD1	TRBJ2-3
TGTGCCAGCAGCCGTGGACAGGCCCCCTACGAGCAGTACTTC	CASSRGQAPYEQYF	TRBV5-5	NA	TRBD1	TRBJ2-7
TGTGCCAGCAGTGACCTACGGGGGGGGGCCCAGTACTTC	CASSDLRGGAQYF	TRBV25-1	NA	TRBD2	TRBJ2-5
TGTGCCAGCAGCGTAGGGGGCAGGGGCTGGACAGATACGCAGTATTTT	CASSVGGRGWTDTQYF	TRBV9	NA	NA	TRBJ2-3